The present T cell receptor beta chain was sequenced within a study of blood T cell repertoires in COVID-19. The CDR3 covers 14 residues. Losses at the gene ends were 5 bases for V and 7 bases for J; bases not matched to a gene: 3. Germline lookup yields CDR1 SEHNR and CDR2 FQNEAQ (reference sequence). In the original processing: Reference gene primer amplification in the assay estimated nucleated cell counts. The table came from immunoSEQ multiplex PCR; TCRdb's copy has only in-frame clones and leaves some out. From that table come the V and J calls and clone size; the DNA was used to work out D and trimming. The table includes 150,000 to 200,000 clones, 85% to 95% detected once. One Seattle source followed patients from active infection through their disease course.

Material for sequencing was peripheral blood. The chain uses TRBV7-9 and TRBJ1-4, with TRBD1 identical over 11 bases. The receptor comes from a woman aged 60 to 75 with COVID-19, enrolled during active disease. CDR3 nucleotide sequence: TGTGCCAGCAGCCCCGGGACAGGGGGTGAAAAACTGTTTTTT. Encoded protein: CASSPGTGGEKLFF.